A selection of T cell receptor beta chains follows, all from one sample in a study of blood T cell repertoires in COVID-19. Clones were sequenced by immunoSEQ multiplex PCR, and TCRdb holds only the in-frame ones, with some missing. The table shows fewer than 250,000 clones, with 83% occurring only once. The sequenced sample consisted of peripheral blood. These receptors all stem from a woman in her seventies with active or convalescent COVID-19. The CDR3 runs from the conserved cysteine through the conserved F or W. The order of the fields is D gene, CDR3 length, clone size, V gene, J gene, CDR3 protein, CDR3 DNA. D genes are given only for firm matches. Clone size appears in some rows only: once, few, many, or a class for an expanded clone.

-	17	few	TRBV27	TRBJ1-5	CASRKEGSGIANQPQHF	TGTGCCAGCAGGAAAGAAGGGAGCGGAATTGCAAATCAGCCCCAGCATTTT
-	13	-	TRBV13	TRBJ2-7	CASSIGSRYEQYF	TGTGCCAGCAGCATAGGTAGTCGGTACGAGCAGTACTTC
-	14	-	TRBV3-1/TRBV3-2	TRBJ1-4	CASSQPGRDGKLFF	TGTGCCAGCAGCCAGCCCGGCCGAGACGGGAAACTGTTTTTT
-	17	-	TRBV27	TRBJ1-2	CASSLSPRAGGLYGYTF	TGTGCCAGCAGTTTATCACCCCGGGCGGGGGGCCTCTATGGCTACACCTTC
-	13	-	TRBV28	TRBJ2-5	CASTPGRQETQYF	TGTGCCAGCACTCCAGGGCGACAAGAGACCCAGTACTTC
-	12	-	TRBV20-1	TRBJ1-1	CSASKGSTEAFF	TGCAGTGCTAGTAAGGGGTCGACTGAAGCTTTCTTT
-	13	once	TRBV28	TRBJ1-2	CASSLGSPQRYTF	TGTGCCAGCAGCCTAGGGAGTCCCCAGCGCTACACCTTC
TRBD1	16	-	TRBV28	TRBJ1-4	CASSSITGVANEKLFF	TGTGCCAGCAGTTCGATAACAGGGGTGGCTAATGAAAAACTGTTTTTT
TRBD2	13	-	TRBV6-5	TRBJ2-5	CASRISGRQTQYF	TGTGCCAGCAGGATCAGCGGGAGGCAGACCCAGTACTTC
-	15	once	TRBV5-1	TRBJ1-1	CASSLAGWGETEAFF	TGCGCCAGCAGCTTGGCGGGGTGGGGGGAAACTGAAGCTTTCTTT
TRBD2	15	few	TRBV7-3	TRBJ2-7	CASSLMPSGPYEQYF	TGTGCCAGCAGCTTAATGCCTAGCGGGCCATACGAGCAGTACTTC
-	13	-	TRBV7-2	TRBJ1-2	CASSLAEGVGYTF	TGTGCCAGCAGCTTAGCGGAGGGTGTCGGCTACACCTTC
-	14	-	TRBV28	TRBJ1-1	CATREQGIHTEAFF	TGTGCCACCAGAGAGCAGGGGATTCACACTGAAGCTTTCTTT
-	15	-	TRBV19	TRBJ2-5	CASSMLPAEQETQYF	TGTGCCAGTAGTATGCTCCCAGCGGAACAAGAGACCCAGTACTTC
TRBD1	16	-	TRBV4-1	TRBJ2-7	CASSQASDRGTYEQYF	TGCGCCAGCAGCCAAGCCTCGGACAGGGGGACCTACGAGCAGTACTTC
TRBD1	14	-	TRBV2	TRBJ1-1	CASRSTGGDTEAFF	TGTGCCAGCAGGTCGACAGGGGGGGACACTGAAGCTTTCTTT
TRBD2	20	-	TRBV24-1	TRBJ2-3	CATSEGYASGGLLGTDTQYF	TGTGCCACCAGTGAGGGGTACGCTAGCGGGGGGCTTTTGGGCACAGATACGCAGTATTTT
-	14	-	TRBV7-3	TRBJ1-1	CASSPHGGVTEAFF	TGTGCCAGCAGCCCGCACGGGGGAGTGACTGAAGCTTTCTTT
-	13	-	TRBV14	TRBJ1-1	CASSLTAGARAFF	TGTGCCAGCAGTTTAACGGCGGGGGCTCGAGCTTTCTTT
TRBD1	14	-	TRBV7-2	TRBJ1-3	CASSQQGTGNTIYF	TGTGCCAGCAGCCAACAGGGGACTGGAAACACCATATATTTT
TRBD2	12	few	TRBV20-1	TRBJ2-5	CSASAAGETQYF	TGCAGTGCTAGTGCAGCGGGGGAGACCCAGTACTTC
-	13	-	TRBV3-1/TRBV3-2	TRBJ2-5	CASSRGLQETQYF	TGTGCCAGCAGCCGGGGGCTCCAAGAGACCCAGTACTTC
TRBD1	16	-	TRBV7-6	TRBJ1-4	CASSLEWDSSNEKLFF	TGTGCCAGCAGCTTAGAATGGGACAGCTCTAATGAAAAACTGTTTTTT
-	13	-	TRBV18	TRBJ2-2	CASSPPDTGELFF	TGTGCCAGCTCACCACCCGACACCGGGGAGCTGTTTTTT
TRBD1	16	-	TRBV11-2	TRBJ1-3	CASRTGQAGSGNTIYF	TGTGCCAGCAGGACTGGACAGGCCGGCTCTGGAAACACCATATATTTT
TRBD2	14	-	TRBV9	TRBJ2-7	CASSAGREGYEQYF	TGTGCCAGCAGCGCTGGGCGGGAGGGATACGAGCAGTACTTC
TRBD1	13	once	TRBV11-3	TRBJ2-7	CASSYGTAYEQYF	TGTGCCAGCAGCTACGGGACAGCCTACGAGCAGTACTTC
-	13	-	TRBV14	TRBJ1-1	CASSPYYGTEAFF	TGTGCCAGCAGCCCCTACTACGGCACTGAAGCTTTCTTT
-	14	-	TRBV6-1	TRBJ2-7	CASSEGGRGYEQYF	TGTGCCAGCAGTGAAGGGGGCAGGGGTTACGAGCAGTACTTC
TRBD1	14	-	TRBV6-5	TRBJ1-1	CASSSRTGNTEAFF	TGTGCCAGCAGTTCTAGGACAGGGAACACTGAAGCTTTCTTT
-	14	-	TRBV5-1	TRBJ2-7	CASSLAPRSYEQYF	TGCGCCAGCAGCTTGGCCCCCAGGTCGTACGAGCAGTACTTC
-	12	-	TRBV30	TRBJ2-7	CAWSRGFYEQYF	TGTGCCTGGTCTAGGGGGTTTTACGAGCAGTACTTC
TRBD1	10	-	TRBV29-1	TRBJ2-3	CSAGGDTQYF	TGCAGCGCAGGGGGAGATACGCAGTATTTT
-	15	once	TRBV11-3	TRBJ2-7	CASSLGAIGSYEQYF	TGTGCCAGCAGCTTAGGGGCAATTGGGTCCTACGAGCAGTACTTC
TRBD2	16	few	TRBV6-2/TRBV6-3	TRBJ2-1	CASSYGGAGRSHEQFF	TGTGCCAGCAGTTATGGGGGAGCGGGGAGATCCCATGAGCAGTTCTTC
-	14	-	TRBV27	TRBJ2-1	CASSSRSGGDEQFF	TGTGCCAGCAGCTCTAGGAGCGGAGGGGATGAGCAGTTCTTC